These 27 T cell receptor beta chains originate from one sample sequenced in a study of blood T cell repertoires in COVID-19. Sequenced by immunoSEQ multiplex PCR; TCRdb stores in-frame clones only, minus some. The table shows under 350,000 clones, with about 87% occurring only once. The sequencing input was peripheral blood. Source of these receptors: a man aged 70 or older with acute or convalescent COVID-19.

V and J are TRBV28 and TRBJ1-2; 8 nucleotides line up with TRBD1. The J segment lost 1 base and the V segment lost 2 bases, leaving 3 bases of the junction unmatched. Germline CDR1 MDHEN, CDR2 SYDVKM. The CDR3 is made up of 15 amino acids. The CDR3 is CASSLDRGRNYGYTF. CDR3 in DNA: TGTGCCAGCAGTTTAGACAGGGGACGTAACTATGGCTACACCTTC.

The V and J genes are TRBV2 and TRBJ2-1, with 8 bases identical to TRBD2. Germline lookup yields CDR1 SNHLY and CDR2 FYNNEI. The CDR3 length is 14 residues. The V segment lost 7 bases and the J segment 9 bases; nucleotides outside the gene matches: 11. For the CDR3, the DNA is TGTGCCAGCATAAGGAGCGGGAGCGTTCCTGAGCAGTTCTTC. Protein: CASIRSGSVPEQFF.

The gene calls are TRBV29-1 and TRBJ2-2; the match to TRBD1 covers 7 bases. Trimming removed 6 bases from V and 8 bases from J; junction bases left unmatched: 12. Germline lookup yields CDR1 SQVTM and CDR2 ANQGSEA. The CDR3 covers 14 residues. As DNA, the CDR3 is TGCAGCGTGGGACAGAGTATCTCCAGGGGGGAGCTGTTTTTT. This encodes CSVGQSISRGELFF.

This clone was counted a single time. J is TRBJ2-1 and V is TRBV18; 7 nucleotides match TRBD2. V dropped 2 bases and J dropped 8; count of bases not matched to a gene: 6. The CDR3 loop spans 14 amino acids. Looked up from germline, CDR1 is KGHSH and CDR2 is LQKENI. The CDR3 DNA reads as TGTGCCAGCTCACCATCGAGCGGGGAGGATGAGCAGTTCTTC. Residues: CASSPSSGEDEQFF.

J is TRBJ1-2 and V is TRBV28; D remains unclear. The CDR3 runs 15 residues. Trimming cost V 7 bases and J 4 bases, with 19 bases left between them. CDR1 MDHEN and CDR2 SYDVKM come from the germline V gene. DNA of the CDR3: TGTGCCAGCACCCTGTCGTTGGGCAATAGCTATGGCTACACCTTC. It encodes CASTLSLGNSYGYTF.

CDR3 nucleotides: TGTGCCAGCGGAACCGGGACAGGGTGGGATCAGCCCCAGCATTTT. This translates into CASGTGTGWDQPQHF. The rearrangement joins TRBV19 to TRBJ1-5, with 9 bases that match TRBD1. The CDR3 loop spans 15 amino acids. V lost 9 bases and J lost 5; bases outside the gene matches: 11. Germline V gene sequence: CDR1 LNHDA, CDR2 SQIVND (reference sequence). Together with reference TRBV19 and TRBJ1-5, the CDR3 gives the full variable domain: DGGITQSPKYLFRKEGQNVTLSCEQNLNHDAMYWYRQDPGQGLRLIYYSQIVNDFQKGDIAEGYSVSREKKESFPLTVTSAQKNPTAFYLCASGTGTGWDQPQHFGDGTRLSIL.

This chain uses TRBV29-1 with TRBJ2-4, with D maybe TRBD1 (5 bases). The CDR3 spans 14 residues. The ends were cut back, 0 bases at V and 0 bases at J, with 6 bases in the middle. The V gene's germline CDR1 is SQVTM and CDR2 ANQGSEA. The DNA for the CDR3 is TGCAGCGTTGAAGACAGGGTAGCCAAAAACATTCAGTACTTC. Residues: CSVEDRVAKNIQYF.

CDR3 region: CASSLAGSEKLFF. DNA of the CDR3: TGCGCCAGCAGCTTGGCCGGTAGTGAAAAACTGTTTTTT. The genes are TRBV5-1 and TRBJ1-4; no reliable D call. The CDR3 has 13 amino acids. The germline V gene has CDR1 SGHRS and CDR2 YFSETQ. The V end was cut by 0 bases, the J end by 7 bases, with 7 bases between.

Notes on this clone: In the same sample, other DNA sequences code for this CDR3. In DNA, the CDR3 is TGTGCCAGCAGTTACTCGCAGGGTAGTTACGAGCAGTACTTC. Translation: CASSYSQGSYEQYF. The chain uses TRBV6-6 and TRBJ2-7; D is perhaps TRBD1 (5 bases). The CDR3 contains 14 residues. Trimming pared 0 bases from V and 4 bases from J, leaving 10 bases between. CDR1 is MNHNY, CDR2 SVGAGI, per germline (reference sequence).

This clone was observed once. The rearrangement uses TRBV19 and TRBJ2-7, with TRBD1 as a possible D gene (6 bases). V lost 5 bases and J 5 bases, leaving 16 bases between the germline ends. The CDR3 has 14 residues. Per germline, CDR1 LNHDA and CDR2 SQIVND (reference sequence). The CDR3 nucleotides read TGTGCCAGTAGTGGGCCAGGGGATCCGGACGAGCAGTACTTC. Translation gives CASSGPGDPDEQYF.

This chain links TRBV7-2 with TRBJ2-2, with D possibly matching TRBD2 (6 bases). Germline CDR1 SGHTA, CDR2 FQGNSA. The CDR3 contains 17 residues. V was pared by 5 bases and J by 0 bases, with 16 bases between. The CDR3 bases are TGTGCCAGCAGCCGCCCCCCCGGGGGAACGAACACCGGGGAGCTGTTTTTT. Residues: CASSRPPGGTNTGELFF. Filled out from reference TRBV7-2 and TRBJ2-2, the complete variable domain reads GAGVSQSPSNKVTEKGKDVELRCDPISGHTALYWYRQSLGQGLEFLIYFQGNSAPDKSGLPSDRFSAERTGGSVSTLTIQRTQQEDSAVYLCASSRPPGGTNTGELFFGEGSRLTVL.

The CDR3 sequence is CASSTGYTGELFF. CDR3 DNA: TGTGCCAGCAGTACGGGGTACACCGGGGAGCTGTTTTTT. The chain combines TRBV12-3 or TRBV12-4 with TRBJ2-2; weak D call: TRBD2 (5 bases). The CDR3 totals 13 residues. Trimming took off 5 bases at V and 3 bases at J, with 7 bases between the two ends.

The chain joins TRBV7-8 to TRBJ2-7; TRBD2 agrees at 8 bases. The CDR3 runs 13 residues. Per the germline V gene, CDR1 is SGHVS and CDR2 is FQNEAQ. The trim removed 10 bases at V and 2 bases at J, leaving 7 bases unmatched. The CDR3 protein is CATESGRTYEQYF. In DNA, the CDR3 is TGTGCCACCGAGAGCGGGAGAACCTACGAGCAGTACTTC.

CDR3 in DNA: TGTGCCAGCAGCCTAGGCCAGGGGGGCTGGGCCAAAAACATTCAGTACTTC. Protein sequence: CASSLGQGGWAKNIQYF. The V and J genes are TRBV7-9 and TRBJ2-4; D is perhaps TRBD1 (7 bases). This CDR3 has 17 residues. In germline, CDR1 is SEHNR, CDR2 FQNEAQ (reference sequence). V gave up 5 bases and J gave up 1 base, with 18 bases separating them.

For the CDR3, the DNA is TGTGCCAGCAGCGTAGACGGGGGTGGGTACTACGAGCAGTACTTC. It codes for CASSVDGGGYYEQYF. The rearrangement links TRBV9 to TRBJ2-7; tentatively, D is TRBD2 (6 bases). V gave up 0 bases and J gave up 3 bases, with 13 bases separating them. Germline loops: CDR1 SGDLS, CDR2 YYNGEE. The CDR3 has 15 residues.

The chain couples TRBV18 to TRBJ2-3; 10 bases are shared with TRBD2. This CDR3 spans 14 amino acids. CDR1 is KGHSH and CDR2 is LQKENI in the germline V gene. V lost 4 bases and J lost 3; bases outside the gene matches: 1. The CDR3 reads CASSQRGGTDTQYF. The CDR3 DNA is TGTGCCAGCTCACAGCGGGGGGGGACAGATACGCAGTATTTT.

This chain uses TRBV19 with TRBJ2-7; TRBD1 matches at 9 bases. This CDR3 region has 11 residues. The trim removed 11 bases at V and 6 bases at J, leaving 5 bases unmatched. Per germline, CDR1 LNHDA and CDR2 SQIVND (reference sequence). The CDR3 region is CARDRVFEQYF. CDR3 DNA sequence: TGTGCCCGGGACAGGGTGTTCGAGCAGTACTTC.

The rearrangement links TRBV19 to TRBJ1-2; 9 positions match TRBD1. V gave up 6 bases and J gave up 6 bases; unmatched junction bases: 8. The CDR3 runs to 14 residues. The germline V gene encodes CDR1 LNHDA and CDR2 SQIVND (reference sequence). The CDR3 DNA reads as TGTGCCAGTAGAGGGGACAGGGTCGTGGATGGCTACACCTTC. This codes for CASRGDRVVDGYTF.

V and J are TRBV19 and TRBJ1-2; possible D gene TRBD1, 6 bases. This CDR3 spans 14 amino acids. V lost 4 bases, J lost 2 bases, and 11 bases lay in between. Germline V gene data show CDR1 as LNHDA and CDR2 as SQIVND (reference sequence). The CDR3 protein is CASSTNGQNYGYTF. The CDR3 nucleotides are TGTGCCAGTAGTACGAACGGACAGAACTATGGCTACACCTTC.

Turning to this clone: The same CDR3 also results from other DNA sequences found in this sample. The CDR3 sequence: CASSPGGRYNEQFF. DNA for the CDR3: TGTGCCAGCAGCCCCGGGGGGCGGTACAATGAGCAGTTCTTC. J is TRBJ2-1 and V is TRBV28, with D possibly TRBD2 on 7 matching bases. The CDR3 has 14 residues. Germline lookup yields CDR1 MDHEN and CDR2 SYDVKM. V was clipped by 6 bases and J by 4 bases, with 13 bases between them.

This chain links TRBV27 with TRBJ2-5, with 16 positions matching TRBD2. CDR1 is MNHEY, CDR2 SMNVEV, per germline (reference sequence). V was pared by 2 bases and J by 6 bases, with 6 bases of the junction left unmatched. The CDR3 is made up of 17 amino acids. The CDR3 region has the DNA TGTGCCAGCAGTTTAGGGACTAGCGGGAGGGGTCGGAAGACCCAGTACTTC. It is translated as CASSLGTSGRGRKTQYF.

The chain's CDR3 is CASSFSAGGKEAFF. The CDR3, as DNA: TGCGCCAGCAGCTTCTCTGCAGGGGGCAAGGAAGCTTTCTTT. The chain recombines TRBV5-1 with TRBJ1-1; 8 nucleotides agree with TRBD1. Germline CDR1 and CDR2: SGHRS and YFSETQ. With 2 bases clipped from V and 8 bases from J, the junction kept 8 bases outside the gene matches. There are 14 residues in the CDR3.

The rearrangement links TRBV6-5 to TRBJ1-5; 10 bases line up with TRBD1. CDR1 and CDR2 from the germline V gene are MNHEY and SVGAGI. This CDR3 spans 14 amino acids. V shed 4 bases and J 7 bases; nucleotides not matched to a gene: 4. CDR3 in DNA: TGTGCCAGCAGTTGGGACAGGGGTGGACAGCCCCAGCATTTT. Its translation: CASSWDRGGQPQHF.

This clone has only a few counts. The chain joins TRBV7-9 to TRBJ2-3; weak D call: TRBD1 (6 bases). V lost 4 bases, J lost 3 bases, and 14 bases lay in between. Germline CDR1 is SEHNR and CDR2 is FQNEAQ (reference sequence). The CDR3 covers 15 residues. For the CDR3, the DNA is TGTGCCAGCAGCTCGACAGGTTTTGATACAGATACGCAGTATTTT. Its translation is CASSSTGFDTDTQYF. Full variable domain (remainder filled in from reference TRBV7-9 and TRBJ2-3): DTGVSQNPRHKITKRGQNVTFRCDPISEHNRLYWYRQTLGQGPEFLTYFQNEAQLEKSRLLSDRFSAERPKGSFSTLEIQRTEQGDSAMYLCASSSTGFDTDTQYFGPGTRLTVL.

The genes are TRBV7-9 and TRBJ2-1, with D maybe TRBD1 (7 bases). This CDR3 contains 14 residues. The germline V gene encodes CDR1 SEHNR and CDR2 FQNEAQ (reference sequence). V was shortened by 7 bases and J by 1 base, with 11 bases between the two germline ends. The CDR3 DNA sequence: TGTGCCAGCATGCGGGGACAGTCCTACAATGAGCAGTTCTTC. Amino acid sequence: CASMRGQSYNEQFF.

The chain uses TRBV7-9 and TRBJ2-2; D perhaps matches TRBD2 (6 bases). Germline V gives CDR1 SEHNR, CDR2 FQNEAQ (reference sequence). This CDR3 region has 14 residues. Trimming took off 5 bases at V and 5 bases at J, with 12 bases between the two ends. CDR3 in amino acids: CASSRDLGTGELFF. The CDR3, as DNA: TGTGCCAGCAGCCGGGACTTGGGGACCGGGGAGCTGTTTTTT.

The chain carries TRBV27 and TRBJ1-6; D uncertain. Trimming removed 6 bases at V and 6 bases at J, with 6 bases between. There are 12 residues in the CDR3. The V gene's germline CDR1 is MNHEY and CDR2 SMNVEV (reference sequence). The DNA of the CDR3 is TGTGCCAGCAGCAGGTTTAATTCACCCCTCCACTTT. It translates to CASSRFNSPLHF.